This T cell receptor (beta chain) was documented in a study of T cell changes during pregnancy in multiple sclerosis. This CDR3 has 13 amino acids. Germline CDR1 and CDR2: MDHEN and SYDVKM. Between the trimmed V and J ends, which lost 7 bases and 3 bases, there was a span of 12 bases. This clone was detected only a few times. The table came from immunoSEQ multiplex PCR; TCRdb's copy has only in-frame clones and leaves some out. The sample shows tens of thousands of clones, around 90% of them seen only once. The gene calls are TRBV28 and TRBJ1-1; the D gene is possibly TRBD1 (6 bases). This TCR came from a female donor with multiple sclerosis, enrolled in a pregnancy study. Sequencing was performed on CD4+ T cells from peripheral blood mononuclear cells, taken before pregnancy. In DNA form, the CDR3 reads TGTGCCAGCAAGGGGGATCTGGACACTGAAGCTTTCTTT. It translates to CASKGDLDTEAFF.